Shown below are 21 T cell receptor beta chains from a single sample sequenced in a study of T cell responses to AZD1222 COVID-19 vaccine. Profiled with immunoSEQ multiplex PCR; TCRdb holds only in-frame clones, not every one. This table holds around 56,000 clones, around 89% found once. The sequencing here drew on peripheral blood, taken 28 days after the second AZD1222 dose. The origin of the receptors is an adult who received the AZD1222 COVID-19 vaccine.

The rearrangement joins TRBV7-2 to TRBJ1-5; D is ambiguous. This CDR3 region has 12 residues. In germline, CDR1 is SGHTA, CDR2 FQGNSA. The V end lost 5 bases, the J end lost 5 bases, and 7 bases lay between the germline ends. In DNA form, the CDR3 reads TGTGCCAGCAGCATCACAGATCAGCCCCAGCATTTT. Protein: CASSITDQPQHF.

V and J are TRBV5-6 and TRBJ1-3; the D is unclear. CDR1 and CDR2 from the germline V gene are SGHDT and YYEEEE. The CDR3 totals 15 residues. V dropped 4 bases and J dropped 0 bases, with 11 bases sitting between them. Here the CDR3 DNA reads TGTGCCAGCAGCCACCTATACAGCTCTGGAAACACCATATATTTT. Encoded protein: CASSHLYSSGNTIYF.

The chain links TRBV19 to TRBJ2-7, with D uncertain. Trimming shortened V by 2 bases and J by 7 bases, and 18 bases separated the two germline ends. CDR3 length: 15 residues. Germline CDR1 is LNHDA and CDR2 is SQIVND (reference sequence). CDR3 sequence: CASSITVDPYKEQYF. Here the CDR3 DNA reads TGTGCCAGTAGTATAACCGTAGACCCTTATAAGGAGCAGTACTTC.

The CDR3 DNA is TGTGCCAGCAGCGCTTCCAGCAGGGAAGGTCAGCCCCAGCATTTT. Its protein is CASSASSREGQPQHF. This chain uses TRBV6-6 with TRBJ1-5; D is perhaps TRBD1 (5 bases). The germline V and J ends were trimmed by 6 bases and 6 bases, with 18 bases remaining between them. The CDR3 consists of 15 residues. Per the germline V gene, CDR1 is MNHNY and CDR2 is SVGAGI (reference sequence).

The genes are TRBV6-1 and TRBJ2-6, with D perhaps TRBD1 or TRBD2 (5 bases each). This CDR3 region has 15 residues. Germline lookup yields CDR1 MNHNS and CDR2 SASEGT. Trimming removed 3 bases at V and 1 base at J, with 7 bases between. CDR3 DNA sequence: TGTGCCAGCAGTGATGGGGGATCTGGGGCCAACGTCCTGACTTTC. Translating it yields CASSDGGSGANVLTF.

The chain joins TRBV11-2 to TRBJ2-1; no firm D call. Trimming removed 2 bases at V and 6 bases at J, with 5 bases between. The CDR3 runs to 12 residues. Germline V lookup: CDR1 SGHAT, CDR2 FQNNGV. This CDR3 reads CASSLTGNEQFF. The CDR3 region has the DNA TGTGCCAGCAGCTTAACGGGCAATGAGCAGTTCTTC.

This clone has just one count. The chain joins TRBV4-2 to TRBJ2-7; 9 positions match TRBD2. This CDR3 spans 16 amino acids. V lost 0 bases to trimming and J lost 4 bases; unmatched junction nucleotides: 7. Germline values: CDR1 LGHNA, CDR2 YNFKEQ. Here the CDR3 reads CASSQDLLAGFYEQYF. In nucleotides, the CDR3 is TGTGCCAGCAGCCAAGATCTCCTAGCGGGGTTTTACGAGCAGTACTTC.

This sequence joins TRBV4-2 and TRBJ1-3; 7 bases agree with TRBD1. This CDR3 is built from 17 residues. Germline CDR1 is LGHNA and CDR2 is YNFKEQ. The ends lost 2 bases at V and 3 bases at J; junction bases unmatched: 10. The CDR3 region is CASSQNQGGMGGNTIYF. The CDR3 nucleotides read TGTGCCAGCAGCCAAAATCAGGGGGGAATGGGTGGAAACACCATATATTTT.

The genes are TRBV27 and TRBJ2-2; D possibly corresponds to TRBD1 (6 bases). V was pared by 7 bases and J by 0 bases, with 15 bases between. Germline CDR1 reads MNHEY; CDR2 reads SMNVEV (reference sequence). The CDR3 has 16 residues. CDR3 protein: CASISGADANTGELFF. Written as DNA, the CDR3 is TGTGCCAGCATCTCAGGGGCAGACGCGAACACCGGGGAGCTGTTTTTT.

The gene calls are TRBV9 and TRBJ2-2; TRBD2 agrees at 7 bases. Germline CDR1 reads SGDLS; CDR2 reads YYNGEE. CDR3 length: 16 amino acids. V gave up 0 bases and J gave up 1 base; unmatched junction bases: 3. CDR3 amino acids: CASSVGPGGNTGELFF. CDR3 bases: TGTGCCAGCAGCGTAGGCCCGGGAGGGAACACCGGGGAGCTGTTTTTT.

The chain recombines TRBV11-2 with TRBJ2-7; the D is unclear. Trimming removed 1 base from V and 7 bases from J, with 5 bases in between. CDR1 SGHAT and CDR2 FQNNGV come from the germline V gene. The CDR3 spans 11 residues. The CDR3 sequence: CASSLGPEQYF. The CDR3 DNA sequence: TGTGCCAGCAGCTTAGGCCCGGAGCAGTACTTC.

The CDR3 DNA sequence: TGTGCCAGTGATCTTCGAGGACAGGGGACTGAGCAGTTCTTC. Its protein is CASDLRGQGTEQFF. V gene TRBV19 combines with J gene TRBJ2-1; 9 bases align to TRBD1. CDR3 length: 14 amino acids. Trimming removed 8 bases from V and 9 bases from J; junction bases left unmatched: 11. Germline V CDR1 and CDR2: LNHDA, SQIVND (reference sequence).

This chain uses TRBV10-3 with TRBJ2-7; weak D call: TRBD1 (6 bases). Looked up from germline, CDR1 is ENHRY and CDR2 is SYGVKD. CDR3 length: 12 residues. V was cut by 10 bases and J by 4 bases, with 14 bases left in between. DNA of the CDR3: TGTGCCACCAGCAGGGGTGGGTACGAGCAGTACTTC. Encoded protein: CATSRGGYEQYF.

The chain employs TRBV7-8 and TRBJ2-3; tentatively, D is TRBD2 (6 bases). Deletions cut 5 bases from V and 2 bases from J, with 20 bases between. The CDR3 length is 17 residues. Per germline, CDR1 SGHVS and CDR2 FQNEAQ. The DNA for the CDR3 is TGTGCCAGCAGCCCCGACCTCGGCGGGACCTACACAGATACGCAGTATTTT. Translated, it gives CASSPDLGGTYTDTQYF. Drawing the rest from reference TRBV7-8 and TRBJ2-3, the complete variable domain is GAGVSQSPRYKVAKRGQDVALRCDPISGHVSLFWYQQALGQGPEFLTYFQNEAQLDKSGLPSDRFFAERPEGSVSTLKIQRTQQEDSAVYLCASSPDLGGTYTDTQYFGPGTRLTVL.

Comment on this clone: Additional DNA sequences in this sample encode the identical CDR3. The rearrangement links TRBV4-1 to TRBJ2-7; 7 bases map to TRBD1. The CDR3 consists of 15 residues. Germline V gene sequence: CDR1 MGHRA, CDR2 YSYEKL. The V gene end was trimmed by 1 base and the J gene end by 3 bases; junction bases not matched to a gene: 6. This CDR3 reads CASSQGQGRGYEQYF. The CDR3, as DNA: TGCGCCAGCAGCCAAGGACAGGGAAGAGGCTACGAGCAGTACTTC.

The chain joins TRBV15 to TRBJ2-7, with D perhaps matching TRBD2 (7 bases). V dropped 5 bases and J dropped 3 bases, with 17 bases sitting between them. CDR1 is LNHNV, CDR2 YYDKDF, per germline (reference sequence). The CDR3 runs 15 residues. The CDR3 here is CATSEGGQKVYEQYF. The CDR3 DNA reads as TGTGCCACCAGCGAGGGGGGGCAAAAGGTCTACGAGCAGTACTTC.

The rearrangement uses TRBV18 and TRBJ2-7, with D perhaps TRBD2 (6 bases). V was pared by 6 bases and J by 1 base, with 10 bases between. CDR1 and CDR2 (germline): KGHSH, LQKENI. This CDR3 has 13 amino acids. The CDR3 DNA follows: TGTGCCAGCTCCCAGGGACTTTCCTACGAGCAGTACTTC. Encoded protein: CASSQGLSYEQYF.

The sample holds one count of this clone. The chain employs TRBV5-4 and TRBJ1-2; 9 nucleotides line up with TRBD1. Germline V gives CDR1 SGHNT, CDR2 YYREEE (reference sequence). Germline trimming cut 0 bases from V and 0 bases from J; bases unmatched to any gene: 0. CDR3 length: 15 residues. Here the CDR3 DNA reads TGTGCCAGCAGCTTGGGACAGGGGGCTAACTATGGCTACACCTTC. Protein sequence: CASSLGQGANYGYTF.

V is TRBV20-1 and J is TRBJ1-2; D unresolved. CDR1 is DFQATT, CDR2 SNEGSKA, per germline (reference sequence). The CDR3 runs to 10 residues. V gave up 3 bases and J gave up 6 bases, with 5 bases separating them. The CDR3 region has the DNA TGCAGTGCTAGGAGGGATGGCTACACCTTC. Its translation is CSARRDGYTF.

The V and J genes are TRBV2 and TRBJ1-5, with TRBD1 as a possible D gene (5 bases). The germline V and J ends were trimmed by 3 bases and 2 bases, with 11 bases remaining between them. Germline V gene data show CDR1 as SNHLY and CDR2 as FYNNEI. There are 15 residues in the CDR3. The CDR3 DNA is TGTGCCAGCAGTGAGGACCAGGGTGGCAATCAGCCCCAGCATTTT. This sequence encodes CASSEDQGGNQPQHF.

CDR3 loop: CASSEGNEQFF. The CDR3 DNA follows: TGCGCCAGCAGCGAGGGGAATGAGCAGTTCTTC. The chain combines TRBV5-1 with TRBJ2-1, with D possibly called TRBD1 or TRBD2 (5 bases each). Germline V gene lookup returns CDR1 SGHRS and CDR2 YFSETQ. The length of the CDR3 is 11 residues. V was shortened by 4 bases and J by 7 bases, with 6 bases between the two germline ends.